Listed below are T cell receptor beta chains from one sample, sequenced in a study of T cells in Graves' hyperthyroidism and ophthalmopathy. TCRdb re-called the multiplex PCR reads with MiXCR, one entry per CDR3 protein. The sample lists roughly 510,000 distinct CDR3 sequences, around 50% occurring once. The sequenced sample consisted of peripheral blood or thyroid tissue (not recorded which). Receptors originate from an adult woman with Graves' disease, either hyperthyroidism or ophthalmopathy (not recorded which). Both conserved end residues are part of each CDR3.

CDR3 protein	V gene	J gene
CASSQADKGPSDEQYF	TRBV4-1	TRBJ2-7
CASSLAGTGRDTIYF	TRBV5-1	TRBJ1-3
CASSPGYRIEYGYTF	TRBV10-3	TRBJ1-2
CASSLAPGRVKGTGELFF	TRBV7-6	TRBJ2-2
CASKETGFGANVLTF	TRBV6-1	TRBJ2-6
CASSTDGNTEAFF	TRBV7-9	TRBJ1-1
CACRQGPYEQYF	TRBV7-8	TRBJ2-7
CSASPSAAKVGETQYF	TRBV20-1	TRBJ2-5
CSVGRSDYEQYF	TRBV29-1	TRBJ2-7
CASSLDNPIRGLNTEAFF	TRBV5-1	TRBJ1-1
CASSWWAGATNEKLFF	TRBV5-1	TRBJ1-4
CSARRDRNSNQPQHF	TRBV20-1	TRBJ1-5
CATQQQETQHF	TRBV6-6	TRBJ1-5
CASSLQGPNYGYTF	TRBV5-8	TRBJ1-2
CAITEQGADTEAFF	TRBV10-3	TRBJ1-1
CASSTRTGPSNYGYTF	TRBV19	TRBJ1-2
CASSLNSESYGYTF	TRBV11-1	TRBJ1-2
CASSWAHRDYEQYF	TRBV6-5	TRBJ2-7
CASSRDRVGGYTF	TRBV7-2	TRBJ1-2
CAWRGRGTANNSPLHF	TRBV30	TRBJ1-6
CASATAGQETQYF	TRBV2	TRBJ2-5
CASSRIIPLSGNTIYF	TRBV7-6	TRBJ1-3
CASSSRDAGPYEQYF	TRBV6-5	TRBJ2-7
CASSLRASGRAYEQYF	TRBV28	TRBJ2-7
CASSLELRTRCF	TRBV7-4	TRBJ1-5
CASRRQARETQYF	TRBV2	TRBJ2-5
CASSVDVSPGRTEAFF	TRBV9	TRBJ1-1
CASSVAGGGELFF	TRBV9	TRBJ2-2
CSARRVRGGLDEQYF	TRBV20-1	TRBJ2-7
CASSMSLARSYEQYF	TRBV19	TRBJ2-7
CASSLSGAMDF	TRBV11-2	TRBJ2-7
CASSLAGQGARETQYF	TRBV7-9	TRBJ2-5
CASSLGGGTSYTF	TRBV12-3/TRBV12-4	TRBJ1-2
CASSLRASEGNEQFF	TRBV11-3	.
CSPNPGQTYEQYF	TRBV20-1	TRBJ2-7
CASKGRTGTSYEQYF	TRBV5-1	TRBJ2-7
CATSRVPRGGANYGYTF	TRBV15	TRBJ1-2
CASSPRKNTEAFF	TRBV7-6	TRBJ1-1
CASSASIPRGSLEAFF	TRBV25-1	TRBJ1-1
CSALDRNSNQPQHF	TRBV29-1	TRBJ1-5
CASRNLDTLIDTEAFF	TRBV7-9	TRBJ1-1